A single sample gave rise to the 7 T cell receptor beta chains below, sequenced in a study of radiation and T cells in renal cell carcinoma. Time point described: baseline pretreatment blood. As to treatment: 15 Gy SBRT to primary tumor, nephrectomy 4 weeks later. Produced via immunoSEQ multiplex PCR; TCRdb's table is partial and in-frame only. The sample records some 140,000 clones, about 88% being singletons. The sample in question was blood, obtained from a patient whose treatment included radiotherapy and nephrectomy. All receptors come from a woman between 45 and 60 years old with renal cell carcinoma.

The rearrangement links TRBV15 to TRBJ2-2; the match to TRBD2 covers 11 bases. Germline trimming cut 5 bases from V and 7 bases from J; bases unmatched to any gene: 12. This CDR3 has 17 residues. From germline, CDR1 is LNHNV and CDR2 YYDKDF (reference sequence). The CDR3 DNA follows: TGTGCCACCAGCTCCCCCGGGACTAGCGGCTTGGGCGGGGAGCTGTTTTTT. It is translated as CATSSPGTSGLGGELFF.

This chain links TRBV11-2 with TRBJ2-7; 7 positions match TRBD1. CDR1 SGHAT and CDR2 FQNNGV come from the germline V gene. This CDR3 contains 15 residues. Trimming took 0 bases from V and 2 from J; bases not matched to a gene: 4. The chain's CDR3 is CASSLDYGQAYEQYF. Written as DNA, the CDR3 is TGTGCCAGCAGCTTAGATTACGGACAGGCCTACGAGCAGTACTTC.

This clone has a handful of counts. The J gene is TRBJ1-1, the V gene TRBV12-5; weak D call: TRBD1 (5 bases). The CDR3 is made up of 12 amino acids. Between the trimmed V and J ends, which lost 2 bases and 7 bases, there was a span of 8 bases. Germline CDR1 is LGHNT and CDR2 is FRNRAP. The CDR3 here is CASGLIRGEAFF. In DNA, the CDR3 is TGTGCTAGTGGTTTGATAAGGGGTGAAGCTTTCTTT.

The chain links TRBV9 to TRBJ2-2; no definite D call. Germline assignment: CDR1 SGDLS and CDR2 YYNGEE. V was trimmed by 3 bases and J by 7 bases, leaving 13 bases between them. The CDR3 spans 14 residues. The CDR3: CASSGSSFGGELFF. The CDR3 coding sequence is TGTGCCAGCAGCGGCTCTAGTTTTGGCGGGGAGCTGTTTTTT.

CDR3 amino acids: CASSGQGLGTDTQYF. CDR3 bases: TGTGCCAGCAGTGGACAGGGGTTGGGCACAGATACGCAGTATTTT. The chain joins TRBV2 to TRBJ2-3; 8 bases fit TRBD1. CDR3 length: 15 amino acids. Unmatched junction bases numbered 4, after V lost 4 bases and J lost 1 base. Germline CDR1 reads SNHLY; CDR2 reads FYNNEI. The whole variable domain, remainder taken from reference TRBV2 and TRBJ2-3, is EPEVTQTPSHQVTQMGQEVILRCVPISNHLYFYWYRQILGQKVEFLVSFYNNEISEKSEIFDDQFSVERPDGSNFTLKIRSTKLEDSAMYFCASSGQGLGTDTQYFGPGTRLTVL.

The chain employs TRBV6-1 and TRBJ1-5; D is uncertain. CDR3 length: 13 residues. Germline loops: CDR1 MNHNS, CDR2 SASEGT. V was trimmed by 5 bases and J by 5 bases, leaving 10 bases between them. Written as DNA, the CDR3 is TGTGCCAGCAGTCCTCTTCTTGATCAGCCCCAGCATTTT. It codes for CASSPLLDQPQHF.

The chain employs TRBV10-3 and TRBJ1-1; 7 nucleotides match TRBD1. The germline CDR1 and CDR2 sequences are ENHRY and SYGVKD. CDR3 length: 13 amino acids. V dropped 7 bases and J dropped 4; count of bases not matched to a gene: 6. The CDR3 DNA follows: TGTGCCATCAACGGACAGGAGAGCACTGAAGCTTTCTTT. It is translated as CAINGQESTEAFF.